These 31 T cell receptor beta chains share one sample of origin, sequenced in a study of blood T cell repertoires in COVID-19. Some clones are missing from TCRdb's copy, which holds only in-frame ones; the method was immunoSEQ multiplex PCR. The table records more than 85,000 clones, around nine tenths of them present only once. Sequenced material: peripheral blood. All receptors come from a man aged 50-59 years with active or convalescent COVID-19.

The chain's CDR3 is CASSVAGRTEAFF. CDR3 DNA: TGTGCCAGTAGTGTTGCGGGTCGGACTGAAGCTTTCTTT. The chain carries TRBV19 and TRBJ1-1; D call uncertain. The V end lost 5 bases, the J end lost 5 bases, and 12 bases lay between the germline ends. The CDR3 covers 13 residues. Looked up from germline, CDR1 is LNHDA and CDR2 is SQIVND (reference sequence).

The CDR3 is CASSPPGQGAYEQYV. CDR3 DNA sequence: TGTGCCAGCAGTCCCCCGGGACAGGGCGCCTACGAGCAGTACGTC. The J gene is TRBJ2-7, the V gene TRBV28; 9 bases line up with TRBD1. This CDR3 has 15 residues. Germline lookup yields CDR1 MDHEN and CDR2 SYDVKM. Trimming removed 5 bases from V and 2 bases from J; junction bases left unmatched: 7.

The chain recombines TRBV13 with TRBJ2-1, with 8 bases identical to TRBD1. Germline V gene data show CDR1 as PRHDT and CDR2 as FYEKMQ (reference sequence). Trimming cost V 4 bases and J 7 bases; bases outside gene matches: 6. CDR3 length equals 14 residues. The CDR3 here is CASSYRDRKNEQFF. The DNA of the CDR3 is TGTGCCAGCAGCTACCGGGACAGGAAGAATGAGCAGTTCTTC.

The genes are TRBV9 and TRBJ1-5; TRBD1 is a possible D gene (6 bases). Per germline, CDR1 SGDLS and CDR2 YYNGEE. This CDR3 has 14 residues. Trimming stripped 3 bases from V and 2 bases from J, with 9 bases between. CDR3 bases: TGTGCCAGCAGCGGAGGGGGGGGCAATCAGCCCCAGCATTTT. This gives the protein CASSGGGGNQPQHF.

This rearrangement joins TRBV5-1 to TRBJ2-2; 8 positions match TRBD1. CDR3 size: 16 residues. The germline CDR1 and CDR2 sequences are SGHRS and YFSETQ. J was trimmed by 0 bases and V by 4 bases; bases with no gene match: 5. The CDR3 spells CASSTGQGTNTGELFF. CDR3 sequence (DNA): TGCGCCAGCAGCACCGGACAGGGAACGAACACCGGGGAGCTGTTTTTT.

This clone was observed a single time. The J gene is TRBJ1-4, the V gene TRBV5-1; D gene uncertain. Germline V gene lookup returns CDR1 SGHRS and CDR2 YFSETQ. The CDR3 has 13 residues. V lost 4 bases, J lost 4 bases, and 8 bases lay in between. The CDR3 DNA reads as TGCGCCAGCAGCCCCGACAATAATGAAAAACTGTTTTTT. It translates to CASSPDNNEKLFF.

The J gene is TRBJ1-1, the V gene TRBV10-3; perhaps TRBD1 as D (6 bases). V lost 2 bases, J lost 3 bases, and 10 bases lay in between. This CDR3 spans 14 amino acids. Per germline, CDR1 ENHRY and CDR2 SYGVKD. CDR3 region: CAISERGADTEAFF. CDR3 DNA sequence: TGTGCCATCAGTGAGCGGGGGGCCGACACTGAAGCTTTCTTT.

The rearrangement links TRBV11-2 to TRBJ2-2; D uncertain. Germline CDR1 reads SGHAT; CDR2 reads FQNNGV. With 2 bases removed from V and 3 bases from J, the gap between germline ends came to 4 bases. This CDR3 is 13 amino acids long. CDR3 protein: CASSLSDTGELFF. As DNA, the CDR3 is TGTGCCAGCAGCTTAAGCGACACCGGGGAGCTGTTTTTT. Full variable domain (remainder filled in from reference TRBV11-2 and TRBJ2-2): EAGVAQSPRYKIIEKRQSVAFWCNPISGHATLYWYQQILGQGPKLLIQFQNNGVVDDSQLPKDRFSAERLKGVDSTLKIQPAKLEDSAVYLCASSLSDTGELFFGEGSRLTVL.

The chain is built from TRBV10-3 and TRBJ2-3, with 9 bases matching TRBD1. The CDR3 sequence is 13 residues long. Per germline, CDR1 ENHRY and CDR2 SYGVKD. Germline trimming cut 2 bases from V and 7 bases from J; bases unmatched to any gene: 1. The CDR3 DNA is TGTGCCATCAGTGAGGGGACAGGGAATACGCAGTATTTT. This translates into CAISEGTGNTQYF.

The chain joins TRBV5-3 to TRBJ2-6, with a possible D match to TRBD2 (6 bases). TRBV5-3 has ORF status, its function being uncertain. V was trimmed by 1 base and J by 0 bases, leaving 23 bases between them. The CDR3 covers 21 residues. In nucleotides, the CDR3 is TGTGCCAGAAGCTTGCTCCGCGCCGGGACTGCCCCCCGCTCTGGGGCCAACGTCCTGACTTTC. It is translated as CARSLLRAGTAPRSGANVLTF.

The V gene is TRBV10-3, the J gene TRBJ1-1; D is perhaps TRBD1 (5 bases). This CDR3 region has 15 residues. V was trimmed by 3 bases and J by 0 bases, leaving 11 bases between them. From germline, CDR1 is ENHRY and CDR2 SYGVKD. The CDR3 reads CAISDREEMNTEAFF. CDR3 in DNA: TGTGCCATCAGTGACAGGGAAGAGATGAACACTGAAGCTTTCTTT.

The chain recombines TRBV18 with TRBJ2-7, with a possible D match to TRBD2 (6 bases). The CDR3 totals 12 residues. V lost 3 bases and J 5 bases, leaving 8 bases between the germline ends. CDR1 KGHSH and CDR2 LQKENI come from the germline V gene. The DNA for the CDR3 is TGTGCCAGCTCACCGGGGGGTAACGAGCAGTACGTC. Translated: CASSPGGNEQYV.

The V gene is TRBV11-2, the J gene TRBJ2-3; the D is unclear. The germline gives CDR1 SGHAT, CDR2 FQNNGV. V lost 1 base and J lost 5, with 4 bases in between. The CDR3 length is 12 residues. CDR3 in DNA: TGTGCCAGCAGCTTAGTCGGAGATACGCAGTATTTT. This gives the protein CASSLVGDTQYF.

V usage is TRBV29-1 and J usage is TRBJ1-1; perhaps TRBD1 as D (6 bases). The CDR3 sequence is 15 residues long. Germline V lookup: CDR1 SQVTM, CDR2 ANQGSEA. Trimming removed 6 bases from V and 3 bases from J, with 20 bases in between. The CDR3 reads CSVPGGAGGDTEAFF. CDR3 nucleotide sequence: TGCAGCGTCCCCGGGGGGGCAGGAGGGGACACTGAAGCTTTCTTT.

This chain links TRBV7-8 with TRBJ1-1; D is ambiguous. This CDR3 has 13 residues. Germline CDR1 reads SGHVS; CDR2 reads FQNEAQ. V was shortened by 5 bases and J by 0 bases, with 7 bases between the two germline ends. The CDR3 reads CASSPLLNTEAFF. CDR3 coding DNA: TGTGCCAGCAGCCCCTTATTGAACACTGAAGCTTTCTTT.

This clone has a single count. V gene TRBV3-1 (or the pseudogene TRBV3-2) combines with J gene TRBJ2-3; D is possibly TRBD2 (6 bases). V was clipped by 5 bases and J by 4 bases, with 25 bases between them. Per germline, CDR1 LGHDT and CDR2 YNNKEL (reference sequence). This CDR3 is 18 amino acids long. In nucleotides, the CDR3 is TGTGCCAGCAGCTCCATCAGGTCGAGCGGGCCGACCGCAGATACGCAGTATTTT. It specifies CASSSIRSSGPTADTQYF.

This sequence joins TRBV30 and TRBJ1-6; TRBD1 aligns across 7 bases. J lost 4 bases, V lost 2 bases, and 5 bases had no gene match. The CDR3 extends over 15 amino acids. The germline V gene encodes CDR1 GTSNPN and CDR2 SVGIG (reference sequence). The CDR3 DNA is TGTGCCTGGAGTCCGCCGGGACAGTATAATTCACCCCTCCACTTT. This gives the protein CAWSPPGQYNSPLHF.

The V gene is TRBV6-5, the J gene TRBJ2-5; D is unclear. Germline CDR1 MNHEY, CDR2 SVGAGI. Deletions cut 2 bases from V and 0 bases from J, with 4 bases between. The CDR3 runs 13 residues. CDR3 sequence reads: CASSYNNQETQYF. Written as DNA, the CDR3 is TGTGCCAGCAGTTACAACAACCAAGAGACCCAGTACTTC.

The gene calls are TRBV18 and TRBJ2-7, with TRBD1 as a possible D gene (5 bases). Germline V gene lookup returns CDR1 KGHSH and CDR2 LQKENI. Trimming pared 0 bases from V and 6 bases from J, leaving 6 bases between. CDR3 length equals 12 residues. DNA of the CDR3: TGTGCCAGCTCACCACCCCAGGGCGAGCAGTACTTC. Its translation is CASSPPQGEQYF.

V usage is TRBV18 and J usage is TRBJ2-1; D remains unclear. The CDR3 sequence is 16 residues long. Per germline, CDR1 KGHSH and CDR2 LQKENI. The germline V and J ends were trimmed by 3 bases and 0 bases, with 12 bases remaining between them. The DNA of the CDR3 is TGTGCCAGCTCACCCGCAGGATCATTCTCCTACAATGAGCAGTTCTTC. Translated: CASSPAGSFSYNEQFF.

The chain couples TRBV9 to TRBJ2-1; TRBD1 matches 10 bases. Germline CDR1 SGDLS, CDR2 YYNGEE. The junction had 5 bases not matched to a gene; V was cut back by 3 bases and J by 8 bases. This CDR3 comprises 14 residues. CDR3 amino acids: CASSAGTGVDEQFF. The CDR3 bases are TGTGCCAGCAGCGCCGGGACAGGGGTGGATGAGCAGTTCTTC.

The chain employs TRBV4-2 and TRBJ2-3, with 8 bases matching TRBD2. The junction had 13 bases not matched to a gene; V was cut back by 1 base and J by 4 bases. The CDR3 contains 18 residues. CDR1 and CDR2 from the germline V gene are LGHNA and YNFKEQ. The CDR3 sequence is CASSQAGLTSVRADTQYF. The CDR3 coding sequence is TGTGCCAGCAGCCAAGCAGGCTTGACTAGCGTGCGGGCAGATACGCAGTATTTT.

CDR3 residues: CAISESLVGNQPQHF. The DNA of the CDR3 is TGTGCCATCAGTGAGTCGTTAGTAGGCAATCAGCCCCAGCATTTT. The chain recombines TRBV10-3 with TRBJ1-5; no clear D gene. Germline loops: CDR1 ENHRY, CDR2 SYGVKD. The ends were cut back, 0 bases at V and 2 bases at J, with 8 bases in the middle. This CDR3 contains 15 residues.

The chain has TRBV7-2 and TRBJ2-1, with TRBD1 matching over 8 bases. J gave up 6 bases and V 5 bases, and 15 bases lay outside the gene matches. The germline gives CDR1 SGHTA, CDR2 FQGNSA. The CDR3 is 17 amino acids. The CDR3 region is CASSQTYGTGAVNEQFF. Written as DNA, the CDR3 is TGTGCCAGCAGCCAGACCTACGGGACAGGAGCCGTCAATGAGCAGTTCTTC.

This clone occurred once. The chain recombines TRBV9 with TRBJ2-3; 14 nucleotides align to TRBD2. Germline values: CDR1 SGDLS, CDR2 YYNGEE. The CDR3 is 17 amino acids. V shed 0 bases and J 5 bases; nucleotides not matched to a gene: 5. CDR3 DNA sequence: TGTGCCAGCAGCGTAGGGGGACTAGCGGGGGAGGTAGATACGCAGTATTTT. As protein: CASSVGGLAGEVDTQYF.

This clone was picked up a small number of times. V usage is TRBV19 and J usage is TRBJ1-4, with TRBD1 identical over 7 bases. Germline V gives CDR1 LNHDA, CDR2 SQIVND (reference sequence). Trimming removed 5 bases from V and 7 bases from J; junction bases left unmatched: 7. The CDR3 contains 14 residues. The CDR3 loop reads CASSEQGFGEKLFF. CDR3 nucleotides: TGTGCCAGTAGTGAACAGGGGTTCGGTGAAAAACTGTTTTTT. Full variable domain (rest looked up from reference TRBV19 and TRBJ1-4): DGGITQSPKYLFRKEGQNVTLSCEQNLNHDAMYWYRQDPGQGLRLIYYSQIVNDFQKGDIAEGYSVSREKKESFPLTVTSAQKNPTAFYLCASSEQGFGEKLFFGSGTQLSVL.

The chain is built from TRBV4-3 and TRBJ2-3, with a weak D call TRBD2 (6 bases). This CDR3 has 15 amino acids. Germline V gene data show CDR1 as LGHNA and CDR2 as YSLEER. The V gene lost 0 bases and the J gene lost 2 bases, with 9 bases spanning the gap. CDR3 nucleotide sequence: TGCGCCAGCAGCCAAGAAGGACTACCCACAGATACGCAGTATTTT. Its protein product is CASSQEGLPTDTQYF.

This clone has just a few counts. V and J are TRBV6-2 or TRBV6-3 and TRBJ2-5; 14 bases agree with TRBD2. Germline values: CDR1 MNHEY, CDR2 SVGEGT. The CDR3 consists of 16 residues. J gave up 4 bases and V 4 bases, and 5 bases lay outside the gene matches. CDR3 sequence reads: CASSSTSGGAGETQYF. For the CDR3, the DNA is TGTGCCAGCAGTTCGACTAGCGGGGGGGCCGGAGAGACCCAGTACTTC.

The CDR3 DNA is TGTGCCAGCAGTTTATATGTAGCGGGGGGCTTCGGGGAGCAGTACTTC. Translation gives CASSLYVAGGFGEQYF. The chain uses TRBV28 and TRBJ2-7; 10 bases agree with TRBD2. V shed 1 base and J 7 bases; nucleotides not matched to a gene: 10. The CDR3 is 16 amino acids. CDR1 and CDR2 (germline): MDHEN, SYDVKM.

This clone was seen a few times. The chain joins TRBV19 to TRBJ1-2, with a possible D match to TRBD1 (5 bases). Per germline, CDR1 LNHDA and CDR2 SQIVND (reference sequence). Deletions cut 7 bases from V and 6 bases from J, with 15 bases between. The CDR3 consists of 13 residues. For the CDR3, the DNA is TGTGCCAGTAACGGAGGGAGGGACGATGGCTACACCTTC. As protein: CASNGGRDDGYTF.

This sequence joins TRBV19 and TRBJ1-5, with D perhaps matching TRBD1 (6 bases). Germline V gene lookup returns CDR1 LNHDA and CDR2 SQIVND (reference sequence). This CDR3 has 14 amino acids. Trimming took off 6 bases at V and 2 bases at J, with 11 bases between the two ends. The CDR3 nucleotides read TGTGCCAGTAGGAACAGGGAGCGCAATCAGCCCCAGCATTTT. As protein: CASRNRERNQPQHF.